Each of the 14 T cell receptor beta chains below was sequenced from the same sample in a study of CD8 T cells in ankylosing spondylitis. From the 5' RACE reads, TCRdb called clonotypes with MiXCR, one entry per CDR3 protein. Here the sample spans hundreds of thousands of distinct CDR3 sequences, roughly 24% being singletons. The sample taken for sequencing was blood, either unsorted or a sorted T cell fraction (not recorded which). These receptors all stem from a male donor with ankylosing spondylitis or in good health (not recorded which).

This clonotype was seen many times. The V gene is TRBV20-1, the J gene TRBJ2-1, with TRBD2 matching over 14 bases. The CDR3 extends over 14 amino acids. Germline values: CDR1 DFQATT, CDR2 SNEGSKA (reference sequence). In DNA form, the CDR3 reads TGCAGCGCACGAGGGACTAGCGGGAGCAATGAGCAGTTCTTC. Residues: CSARGTSGSNEQFF.

This clonotype was counted at least ten times. The V and J genes are TRBV18 and TRBJ2-3, with D unclear. Trimming left V 0 bases short and J 0 bases short, with 7 bases between. The CDR3 totals 15 residues. CDR1 is KGHSH, CDR2 LQKENI, per germline. The CDR3 loop is CASSPPTTSTDTQYF. Written as DNA, the CDR3 is TGTGCCAGCTCACCACCGACCACAAGCACAGATACGCAGTATTTT. The whole variable domain, remainder taken from reference TRBV18 and TRBJ2-3, is NAGVMQNPRHLVRRRGQEARLRCSPMKGHSHVYWYRQLPEEGLKFMVYLQKENIIDESGMPKERFSAEFPKEGPSILRIQQVVRGDSAAYFCASSPPTTSTDTQYFGPGTRLTVL.

The CDR3 loop reads CSGISYNEQFF. The CDR3 DNA follows: TGCAGTGGAATCTCCTACAATGAGCAGTTCTTC. The chain has TRBV20-1 and TRBJ2-1; no clear D gene. The V end was cut by 7 bases, the J end by 0 bases, with 4 bases between. Looked up from germline, CDR1 is DFQATT and CDR2 is SNEGSKA (reference sequence). The CDR3 runs to 11 residues.

The table lists this clonotype with many counts. The chain couples TRBV12-3 or TRBV12-4 to TRBJ2-7, with D maybe TRBD2 (5 bases). V lost 1 base and J 6 bases, leaving 13 bases between the germline ends. The CDR3 length is 14 residues. CDR3 nucleotide sequence: TGTGCCAGCAGTTTAGGCCCAACTAGGGTCGAGCAGTACTTC. Residues: CASSLGPTRVEQYF.

In its sample, this clonotype was seen many times. The rearrangement uses TRBV7-2 and TRBJ2-1; no reliable D call. The germline V gene encodes CDR1 SGHTA and CDR2 FQGNSA. Deletions cut 0 bases from V and 8 bases from J, with 11 bases between. This CDR3 has 14 residues. CDR3 protein: CASSLASRSDEQFF. The CDR3 nucleotides are TGTGCCAGCAGCTTAGCCTCTCGGTCCGATGAGCAGTTCTTC. The variable domain in full, completed from reference TRBV7-2 and TRBJ2-1, reads GAGVSQSPSNKVTEKGKDVELRCDPISGHTALYWYRQSLGQGLEFLIYFQGNSAPDKSGLPSDRFSAERTGGSVSTLTIQRTQQEDSAVYLCASSLASRSDEQFFGPGTRLTVL.

This clonotype was observed at least ten times. The chain recombines TRBV7-3 with TRBJ2-7; D not resolved. V was clipped by 4 bases and J by 7 bases, with 14 bases between them. CDR3 length equals 13 residues. CDR1 and CDR2 from the germline V gene are SGHTA and FQGTGA. The CDR3 here is CASSYGSPGEQYF. The CDR3 DNA reads TGTGCCAGCAGCTACGGGTCCCCTGGAGAGCAGTACTTC. Looking up the rest from reference TRBV7-3 and TRBJ2-7 gives the full variable domain: GAGVSQTPSNKVTEKGKYVELRCDPISGHTALYWYRQSLGQGPEFLIYFQGTGAADDSGLPNDRFFAVRPEGSVSTLKIQRTERGDSAVYLCASSYGSPGEQYFGPGTRLTVT.

The sample holds a few counts of this clonotype. This chain joins TRBV11-2 and TRBJ2-3; TRBD2 matches at 9 bases. The germline gives CDR1 SGHAT, CDR2 FQNNGV. V shed 4 bases, J shed 4 bases, and the junction held 3 bases outside the gene matches. This CDR3 spans 14 amino acids. CDR3 DNA: TGTGCCAGCAGCTGGGGGACTAGCTCAGATACGCAGTATTTT. This gives the protein CASSWGTSSDTQYF.

This clonotype has just a few counts. V gene TRBV7-2 combines with J gene TRBJ2-7; D is unclear. Trimming stripped 5 bases from V and 4 bases from J, with 12 bases between. CDR1 is SGHTA, CDR2 FQGNSA, per germline. The CDR3 length is 13 residues. The CDR3 sequence is CASSPNSRYEQYF. Here the CDR3 DNA reads TGTGCCAGCAGCCCCAACTCACGGTACGAGCAGTACTTC.

This clonotype was seen ten or more times. The genes are TRBV4-2 and TRBJ2-1, with a possible D match to TRBD2 (5 bases). The ends were cut back, 4 bases at V and 5 bases at J, with 21 bases in the middle. The CDR3 has 17 amino acids. Germline CDR1 LGHNA, CDR2 YNFKEQ. The CDR3 DNA reads as TGTGCCAGCAGCCTCTATTCCGGGCCTAGCCCCGACAATGAGCAGTTCTTC. Its protein product is CASSLYSGPSPDNEQFF.

Only a few counts were recorded for this clonotype. The V gene is TRBV29-1, the J gene TRBJ1-2, with 10 bases fitting TRBD1. V shed 6 bases, J shed 2 bases, and the junction held 3 bases outside the gene matches. Germline V CDR1 and CDR2: SQVTM, ANQGSEA. This CDR3 contains 13 residues. DNA of the CDR3: TGCAGCGTCAGGACAGGGGGGAACTATGGCTACACCTTC. Its protein is CSVRTGGNYGYTF.

There are a few counts of this clonotype. The CDR3 nucleotides are TGCAGTGCCCGTACAGGTGGGGGCGCCGGTTCACCCCTCCACTTT. Translation: CSARTGGGAGSPLHF. The chain has TRBV20-1 and TRBJ1-6, with a weak D call TRBD1 (6 bases). Trimming took 6 bases from V and 9 from J, leaving 21 bases between them. Looked up from germline, CDR1 is DFQATT and CDR2 is SNEGSKA (reference sequence). CDR3 length: 15 amino acids.

V is TRBV20-1 and J is TRBJ1-2; D unresolved. Trimming pared 0 bases from V and 1 base from J, leaving 6 bases between. The CDR3 runs 13 residues. Germline assignment: CDR1 DFQATT and CDR2 SNEGSKA (reference sequence). The CDR3, as DNA: TGCAGTGCTAGAGATTGGGTTAACTATGGCTACACCTTC. This gives the protein CSARDWVNYGYTF.

This clonotype was recorded at least ten times. The gene calls are TRBV4-3 and TRBJ2-7, with 8 positions matching TRBD2. Looked up from germline, CDR1 is LGHNA and CDR2 is YSLEER. There are 14 residues in the CDR3. V lost 3 bases to trimming and J lost 2 bases; unmatched junction nucleotides: 3. The CDR3 bases are TGCGCCAGCAGCCATCGGCGGGAGGCCTACGAGCAGTACTTC. This gives the protein CASSHRREAYEQYF.

This clonotype was counted at least ten times. CDR3 amino acids: CSVGWGDGTQYF. CDR3 in DNA: TGCAGCGTTGGGTGGGGTGACGGGACCCAGTACTTC. The chain combines TRBV29-1 with TRBJ2-5; D ambiguous. V lost 4 bases, J lost 7 bases, and 13 bases lay in between. CDR3 length: 12 amino acids. Germline-derived CDR1 and CDR2 are SQVTM and ANQGSEA. Complete variable domain (other parts from reference TRBV29-1 and TRBJ2-5): SAVISQKPSRDICQRGTSLTIQCQVDSQVTMMFWYRQQPGQSLTLIATANQGSEATYESGFVIDKFPISRPNLTFSTLTVSNMSPEDSSIYLCSVGWGDGTQYFGPGTRLLVL.